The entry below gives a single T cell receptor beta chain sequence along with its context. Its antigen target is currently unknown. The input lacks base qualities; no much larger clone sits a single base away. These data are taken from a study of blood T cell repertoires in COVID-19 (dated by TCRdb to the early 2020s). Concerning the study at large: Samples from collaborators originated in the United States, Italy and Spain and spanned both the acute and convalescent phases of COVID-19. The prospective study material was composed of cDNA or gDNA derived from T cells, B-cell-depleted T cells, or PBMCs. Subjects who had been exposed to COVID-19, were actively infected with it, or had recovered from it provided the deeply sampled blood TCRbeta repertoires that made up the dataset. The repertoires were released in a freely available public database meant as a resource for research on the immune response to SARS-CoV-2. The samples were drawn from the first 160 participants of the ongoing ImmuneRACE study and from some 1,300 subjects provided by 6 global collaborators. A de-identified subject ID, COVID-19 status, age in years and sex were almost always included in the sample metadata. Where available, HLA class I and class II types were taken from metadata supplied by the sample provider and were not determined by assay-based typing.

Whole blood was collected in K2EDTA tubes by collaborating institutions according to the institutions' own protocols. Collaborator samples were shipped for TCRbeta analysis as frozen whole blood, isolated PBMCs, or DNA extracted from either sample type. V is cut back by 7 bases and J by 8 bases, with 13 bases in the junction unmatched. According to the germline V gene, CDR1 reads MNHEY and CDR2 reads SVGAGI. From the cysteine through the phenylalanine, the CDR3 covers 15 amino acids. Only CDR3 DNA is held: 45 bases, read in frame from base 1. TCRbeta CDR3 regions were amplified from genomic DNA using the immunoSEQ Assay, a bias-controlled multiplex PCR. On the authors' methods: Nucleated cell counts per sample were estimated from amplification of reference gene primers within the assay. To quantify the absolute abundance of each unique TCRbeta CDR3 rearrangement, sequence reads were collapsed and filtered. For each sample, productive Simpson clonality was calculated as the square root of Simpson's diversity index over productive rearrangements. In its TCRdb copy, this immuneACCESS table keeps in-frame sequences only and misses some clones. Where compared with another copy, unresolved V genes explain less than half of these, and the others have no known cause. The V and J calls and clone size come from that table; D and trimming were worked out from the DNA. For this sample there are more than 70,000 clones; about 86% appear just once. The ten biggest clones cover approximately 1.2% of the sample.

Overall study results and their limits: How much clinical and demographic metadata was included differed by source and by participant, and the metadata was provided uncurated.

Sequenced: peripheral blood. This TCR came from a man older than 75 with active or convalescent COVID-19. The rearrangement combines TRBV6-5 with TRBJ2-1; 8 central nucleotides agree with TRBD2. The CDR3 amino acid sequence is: CASTLGTSGTHEQFF. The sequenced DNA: TGTGCCAGCACCCTCGGGACTAGTGGTACCCATGAGCAGTTCTTC.